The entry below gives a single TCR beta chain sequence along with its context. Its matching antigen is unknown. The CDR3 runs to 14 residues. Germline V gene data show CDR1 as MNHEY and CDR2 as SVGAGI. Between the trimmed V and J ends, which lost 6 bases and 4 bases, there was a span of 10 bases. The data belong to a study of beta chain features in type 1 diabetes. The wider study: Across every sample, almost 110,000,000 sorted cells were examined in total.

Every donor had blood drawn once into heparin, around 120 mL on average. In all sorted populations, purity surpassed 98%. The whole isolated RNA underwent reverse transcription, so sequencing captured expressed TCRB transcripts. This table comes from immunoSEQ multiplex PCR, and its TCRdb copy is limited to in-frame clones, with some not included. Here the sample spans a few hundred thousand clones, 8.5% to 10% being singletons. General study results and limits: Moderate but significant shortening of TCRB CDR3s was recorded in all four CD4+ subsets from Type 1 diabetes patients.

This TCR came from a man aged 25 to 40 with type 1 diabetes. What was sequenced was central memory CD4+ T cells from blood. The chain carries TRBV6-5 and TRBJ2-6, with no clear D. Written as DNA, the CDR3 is TGTGCCAGCAGCCGGACCGGGGGGGCCAACGTCCTGACTTTC. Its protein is CASSRTGGANVLTF.